This T cell receptor (beta chain) comes out of a study of T cell responses to AZD1222 COVID-19 vaccine. V lost 5 bases, J lost 9 bases, and 16 bases stayed unmatched. Germline values: CDR1 LNHDA, CDR2 SQIVND (reference sequence). The CDR3 extends over 16 amino acids. Here immunoSEQ multiplex PCR was the method, and the copy in TCRdb shows in-frame clones only, minus some. Of around 130,000 clones listed, around 87% are singletons. Doses given second, at about 4 or about 12 weeks, were pooled. This sequence was found in an adult who received the AZD1222 COVID-19 vaccine. Sequenced material: peripheral blood, taken 28 days after the second AZD1222 dose. The chain recombines TRBV19 with TRBJ1-5; TRBD1 matches 7 bases. This CDR3 is CASSLFGTAIIRPQHF. The CDR3 DNA follows: TGTGCCAGTAGTTTATTTGGGACAGCCATTATTAGGCCCCAGCATTTT.